The rows below give T cell receptor beta chains drawn from one sample of a study of cytotoxic CD8 clonotypes in ibrutinib-treated CLL. Assay used: immunoSEQ multiplex PCR; TCRdb lists only in-frame clones, some missing. Found here are 97,000 or so clones, roughly 80% of them singletons; the top ten hold about 29%. Material: PBMCs, obtained after 12 months of ibrutinib treatment. These receptors all stem from a human donor with chronic lymphocytic leukemia. Each CDR3 is given with its conserved first and last residue. Each record gives: CDR3 protein, CDR3 DNA, V gene, clone size, D gene, J gene. D genes are given only for firm matches. Part of the rows lack a size; the others show once, few, many or a class for expanded clones.

cdr3_aa: CASSLDNYPAEYF; cdr3_nt: TGTGCCAGCAGCTTAGATAACTATCCTGCTGAGTACTTC; v_call: TRBV7-9; clone_size: once; d_call: -; j_call: TRBJ2-5
cdr3_aa: CASGFRMNTEAFF; cdr3_nt: TGTGCTAGTGGTTTCCGGATGAACACTGAAGCTTTCTTT; v_call: TRBV12-5; clone_size: -; d_call: -; j_call: TRBJ1-1
cdr3_aa: CASTQQGPILYGYTF; cdr3_nt: TGTGCCAGCACCCAACAGGGCCCTATCCTCTATGGCTACACCTTC; v_call: TRBV5-6; clone_size: -; d_call: -; j_call: TRBJ1-2
cdr3_aa: CASSTTGLAANEQFF; cdr3_nt: TGTGCCAGCAGCACTACGGGACTAGCGGCCAATGAGCAGTTCTTC; v_call: TRBV7-3; clone_size: -; d_call: TRBD2; j_call: TRBJ2-1
cdr3_aa: CASSLEAGRGDTIYF; cdr3_nt: TGCGCCAGCAGCCTCGAGGCAGGGCGCGGCGACACCATATATTTT; v_call: TRBV4-1; clone_size: -; d_call: -; j_call: TRBJ1-3
cdr3_aa: CASRTGDSNEQFF; cdr3_nt: TGTGCCAGCCGAACAGGGGATAGTAATGAGCAGTTCTTC; v_call: TRBV18; clone_size: -; d_call: TRBD1; j_call: TRBJ2-1
cdr3_aa: CASTQEGVPNSYEQYF; cdr3_nt: TGTGCCAGCACCCAAGAGGGGGTTCCCAACTCCTACGAGCAGTACTTC; v_call: TRBV6-6; clone_size: -; d_call: -; j_call: TRBJ2-7
cdr3_aa: CASSQRGYTF; cdr3_nt: TGTGCCAGCAGTCAGCGAGGCTACACCTTC; v_call: TRBV6-1; clone_size: -; d_call: -; j_call: TRBJ1-2
cdr3_aa: CASSGRTELEYEQYF; cdr3_nt: TGTGCCAGCAGCGGAAGGACAGAACTTGAGTACGAGCAGTACTTC; v_call: TRBV5-4; clone_size: -; d_call: -; j_call: TRBJ2-7
cdr3_aa: CASSSTTIQETQYF; cdr3_nt: TGTGCCAGTAGTTCAACTACAATCCAAGAGACCCAGTACTTC; v_call: TRBV19; clone_size: few; d_call: -; j_call: TRBJ2-5
cdr3_aa: CASSAQYRDRGLTGNQPQHF; cdr3_nt: TGTGCCAGCAGTGCCCAATATCGGGACAGGGGCCTGACGGGCAATCAGCCCCAGCATTTT; v_call: TRBV2; clone_size: once; d_call: TRBD1; j_call: TRBJ1-5
cdr3_aa: CASNTDLYSNQPQHF; cdr3_nt: TGTGCCAGCAACACTGACCTTTATAGCAATCAGCCCCAGCATTTT; v_call: TRBV6-5; clone_size: -; d_call: -; j_call: TRBJ1-5
cdr3_aa: CASSEEAGAFKNIQYF; cdr3_nt: TGTGCCAGCAGCGAGGAAGCGGGGGCCTTCAAAAACATTCAGTACTTC; v_call: TRBV9; clone_size: -; d_call: TRBD2; j_call: TRBJ2-4
cdr3_aa: CASSRRGDGYEQYF; cdr3_nt: TGTGCCAGCAGCCGACGAGGGGACGGATACGAGCAGTACTTC; v_call: TRBV11-3; clone_size: -; d_call: -; j_call: TRBJ2-7
cdr3_aa: CASSKSGTGYNEQFF; cdr3_nt: TGTGCCAGCAGTAAATCCGGGACAGGGTACAATGAGCAGTTCTTC; v_call: TRBV25-1; clone_size: -; d_call: TRBD1; j_call: TRBJ2-1
cdr3_aa: CASSQDGGGDTQYF; cdr3_nt: TGTGCCAGCAGTCAGGACGGGGGAGGCGATACGCAGTATTTT; v_call: TRBV27; clone_size: -; d_call: -; j_call: TRBJ2-3
cdr3_aa: CASSLTVGGVTYEQYF; cdr3_nt: TGTGCCAGCAGCCTGACGGTCGGGGGGGTTACCTACGAGCAGTACTTC; v_call: TRBV27; clone_size: -; d_call: TRBD2; j_call: TRBJ2-7
cdr3_aa: CASSLALTGAGNTIYF; cdr3_nt: TGTGCCAGCAGCTTGGCCCTCACAGGGGCTGGAAACACCATATATTTT; v_call: TRBV5-6; clone_size: -; d_call: TRBD1; j_call: TRBJ1-3
cdr3_aa: CASSVDVKGEAFF; cdr3_nt: TGTGCCAGCAGCGTAGACGTGAAAGGAGAAGCTTTCTTT; v_call: TRBV9; clone_size: -; d_call: -; j_call: TRBJ1-1
cdr3_aa: CASSLEGQVSYEQYF; cdr3_nt: TGCGCCAGCAGCTTGGAGGGACAGGTCTCCTACGAGCAGTACTTC; v_call: TRBV5-1; clone_size: -; d_call: TRBD1; j_call: TRBJ2-7
cdr3_aa: CASSPSEGVAEQFF; cdr3_nt: TGTGCCAGCTCACCATCCGAAGGGGTGGCTGAGCAGTTCTTC; v_call: TRBV18; clone_size: -; d_call: -; j_call: TRBJ2-1
cdr3_aa: CASSLGFYTEAFF; cdr3_nt: TGTGCCAGCAGCTTAGGCTTCTACACTGAAGCTTTCTTT; v_call: TRBV11-1; clone_size: once; d_call: -; j_call: TRBJ1-1
cdr3_aa: CASGLSGVETQYF; cdr3_nt: TGTGCTAGTGGTTTGTCAGGGGTCGAGACCCAGTACTTC; v_call: TRBV12-5; clone_size: -; d_call: -; j_call: TRBJ2-5
cdr3_aa: CASRGGSNQPQHF; cdr3_nt: TGTGCCAGTCGAGGGGGTAGCAATCAGCCCCAGCATTTT; v_call: TRBV28; clone_size: -; d_call: -; j_call: TRBJ1-5
cdr3_aa: CASSPLNYNEQFF; cdr3_nt: TGCGCCAGCAGCCCGCTAAATTACAATGAGCAGTTCTTC; v_call: TRBV5-1; clone_size: -; d_call: -; j_call: TRBJ2-1
cdr3_aa: CASSLRSYNEQFF; cdr3_nt: TGTGCCAGCAGCTTGAGGTCCTACAATGAGCAGTTCTTC; v_call: TRBV7-9; clone_size: -; d_call: -; j_call: TRBJ2-1
cdr3_aa: CSVVGPNTEAFF; cdr3_nt: TGCAGCGTTGTAGGGCCGAACACTGAAGCTTTCTTT; v_call: TRBV29-1; clone_size: -; d_call: -; j_call: TRBJ1-1
cdr3_aa: CSARQGSFEAFF; cdr3_nt: TGCAGCGCCCGACAGGGTAGTTTTGAAGCTTTCTTT; v_call: TRBV29-1; clone_size: -; d_call: TRBD1; j_call: TRBJ1-1
cdr3_aa: CASGRLAGASDTQYF; cdr3_nt: TGTGCCAGCGGCCGACTAGCGGGGGCTTCAGATACGCAGTATTTT; v_call: TRBV27; clone_size: -; d_call: TRBD2; j_call: TRBJ2-3
cdr3_aa: CASSIGQNTGELFF; cdr3_nt: TGTGCCAGTAGTATAGGACAGAACACCGGGGAGCTGTTTTTT; v_call: TRBV19; clone_size: -; d_call: -; j_call: TRBJ2-2
cdr3_aa: CASSLDRANEKLFF; cdr3_nt: TGTGCCAGCAGTTTGGACAGAGCTAATGAAAAACTGTTTTTT; v_call: TRBV7-9; clone_size: -; d_call: -; j_call: TRBJ1-4
cdr3_aa: CASSERTRLTGRGYNEQFF; cdr3_nt: TGTGCCAGCAGTGAAAGGACTAGATTAACAGGGAGAGGCTACAATGAGCAGTTCTTC; v_call: TRBV2; clone_size: -; d_call: -; j_call: TRBJ2-1
cdr3_aa: CASSVDRDRGSYEQYF; cdr3_nt: TGTGCCAGTAGTGTCGACCGGGACAGGGGGAGCTACGAGCAGTACTTC; v_call: TRBV19; clone_size: -; d_call: TRBD1; j_call: TRBJ2-7
cdr3_aa: CASSVRTANTEAFF; cdr3_nt: TGTGCCAGCAGCGTACGTACGGCTAACACTGAAGCTTTCTTT; v_call: TRBV9; clone_size: -; d_call: -; j_call: TRBJ1-1
cdr3_aa: CASSLFANEKLFF; cdr3_nt: TGCGCCAGCAGCTTGTTCGCTAATGAAAAACTGTTTTTT; v_call: TRBV5-1; clone_size: -; d_call: -; j_call: TRBJ1-4
cdr3_aa: CASSYGGGLYEQYF; cdr3_nt: TGTGCCAGCAGTTATGGGGGAGGGCTATACGAGCAGTACTTC; v_call: TRBV6-5; clone_size: -; d_call: TRBD2; j_call: TRBJ2-7
cdr3_aa: CASSALRNEQYF; cdr3_nt: TGTGCCAGCAGTGCCCTTAGAAACGAGCAGTACTTC; v_call: TRBV28; clone_size: -; d_call: -; j_call: TRBJ2-7
cdr3_aa: CASSIQGSNEQFF; cdr3_nt: TGTGCCAGCAGCATACAGGGAAGCAATGAGCAGTTCTTC; v_call: TRBV11-3; clone_size: -; d_call: -; j_call: TRBJ2-1
cdr3_aa: CAWSTRGTSNQPQHF; cdr3_nt: TGTGCCTGGAGTACCCGGGGAACTAGCAATCAGCCCCAGCATTTT; v_call: TRBV30; clone_size: -; d_call: -; j_call: TRBJ1-5
cdr3_aa: CASSLSRPGQSEKLFF; cdr3_nt: TGCGCCAGCAGCTTGTCCCGACCGGGACAGTCTGAAAAACTGTTTTTT; v_call: TRBV5-1; clone_size: -; d_call: TRBD1; j_call: TRBJ1-4
cdr3_aa: CASSTWTANYGYTF; cdr3_nt: TGTGCCAGCAGCACCTGGACAGCCAACTATGGCTACACCTTC; v_call: TRBV7-2; clone_size: -; d_call: -; j_call: TRBJ1-2
cdr3_aa: CASSWDGGNTEAFF; cdr3_nt: TGTGCCAGCAGTTGGGATGGGGGAAACACTGAAGCTTTCTTT; v_call: TRBV28; clone_size: once; d_call: -; j_call: TRBJ1-1
cdr3_aa: CASRGPGQLEQFF; cdr3_nt: TGTGCCAGCAGGGGCCCTGGACAACTCGAGCAGTTCTTC; v_call: TRBV6-1; clone_size: -; d_call: -; j_call: TRBJ2-1
cdr3_aa: CASSLVPLLTGDSPLHF; cdr3_nt: TGTGCCAGCAGCTTAGTACCTCTTTTGACAGGGGATTCACCCCTCCACTTT; v_call: TRBV7-8; clone_size: -; d_call: TRBD1; j_call: TRBJ1-6
cdr3_aa: CASSLGTVTYEQYF; cdr3_nt: TGTGCCAGCAGCTTAGGTACAGTGACCTACGAGCAGTACTTC; v_call: TRBV11-1; clone_size: few; d_call: -; j_call: TRBJ2-7